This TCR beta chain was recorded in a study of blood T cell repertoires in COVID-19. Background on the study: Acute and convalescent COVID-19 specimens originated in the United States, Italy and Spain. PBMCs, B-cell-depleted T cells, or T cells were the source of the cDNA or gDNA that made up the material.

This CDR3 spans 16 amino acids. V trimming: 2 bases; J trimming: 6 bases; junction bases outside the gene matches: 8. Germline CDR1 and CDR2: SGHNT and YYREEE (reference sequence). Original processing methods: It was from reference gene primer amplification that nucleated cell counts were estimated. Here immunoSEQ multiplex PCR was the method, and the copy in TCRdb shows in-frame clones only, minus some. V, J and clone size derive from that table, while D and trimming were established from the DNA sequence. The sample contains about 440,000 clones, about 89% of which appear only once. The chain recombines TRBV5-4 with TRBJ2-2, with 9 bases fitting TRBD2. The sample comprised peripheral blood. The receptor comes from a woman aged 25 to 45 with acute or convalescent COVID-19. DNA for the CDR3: TGTGCCAGCAGCTTAGCGGGGGGCCGCAATTCCGGGGAGCTGTTTTTT. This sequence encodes CASSLAGGRNSGELFF. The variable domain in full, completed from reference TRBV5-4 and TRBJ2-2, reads ETGVTQSPTHLIKTRGQQVTLRCSSQSGHNTVSWYQQALGQGPQFIFQYYREEENGRGNFPPRFSGLQFPNYSSELNVNALELDDSALYLCASSLAGGRNSGELFFGEGSRLTVL.